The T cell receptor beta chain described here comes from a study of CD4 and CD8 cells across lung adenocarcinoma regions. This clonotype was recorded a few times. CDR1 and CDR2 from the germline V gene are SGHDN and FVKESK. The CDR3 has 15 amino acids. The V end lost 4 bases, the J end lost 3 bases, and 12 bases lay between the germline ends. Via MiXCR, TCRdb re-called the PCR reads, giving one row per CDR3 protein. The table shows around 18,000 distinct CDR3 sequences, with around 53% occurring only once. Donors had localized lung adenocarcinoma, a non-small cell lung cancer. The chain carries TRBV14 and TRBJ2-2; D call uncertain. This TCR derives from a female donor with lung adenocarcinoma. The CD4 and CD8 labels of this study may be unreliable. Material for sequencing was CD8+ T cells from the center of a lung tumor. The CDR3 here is CASSPGPVYTGELFF. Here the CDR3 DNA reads TGTGCCAGCAGCCCTGGGCCAGTGTACACCGGGGAGCTGTTTTTT.